This is a list of T cell receptor beta chains from one sample in a study of blood T cell repertoires in COVID-19. TCRdb's copy holds only in-frame clones and misses some; the assay was immunoSEQ multiplex PCR. The table records roughly 150,000 clones, under 95% of them present only once. Sequenced material: peripheral blood. The receptors were sampled from a man in his fifties or sixties with active or convalescent COVID-19. The CDR3 runs from the conserved cysteine through the conserved F or W. The D gene is left open where the match is weak. Not every row has a clone size; where given, it reads once, few, many or a size class.

D: -
V: TRBV6-5
size: -
J: TRBJ2-1
CDR3: CASKRQTYNEQFF
DNA: TGTGCCAGCAAAAGACAGACCTACAATGAGCAGTTCTTC

D: TRBD1
V: TRBV19
size: once
J: TRBJ1-5
CDR3: CASSSQGNGNQPQHF
DNA: TGTGCCAGTAGTTCACAGGGGAATGGCAATCAGCCCCAGCATTTT

D: -
V: TRBV21-1
size: -
J: TRBJ1-5
CDR3: CASSKKFAEGQDSNQPQHF
DNA: TGTGCCAGCAGCAAAAAGTTTGCGGAGGGCCAGGATAGCAATCAGCCCCAGCATTTT

D: -
V: TRBV28
size: -
J: TRBJ2-3
CDR3: CASSLPSYNTDTQYF
DNA: TGTGCCAGCAGTTTACCTAGCTATAACACAGATACGCAGTATTTT

D: TRBD2
V: TRBV6-6
size: -
J: TRBJ2-4
CDR3: CASSSPAGRTLGIQYF
DNA: TGTGCCAGCAGTTCCCCAGCGGGGAGGACTCTGGGCATTCAGTACTTC

D: TRBD1
V: TRBV6-5
size: -
J: TRBJ2-7
CDR3: CASSTPGTAYEQYF
DNA: TGTGCCAGCAGCACTCCCGGGACAGCATACGAGCAGTACTTC

D: TRBD2
V: TRBV3-1/TRBV3-2
size: -
J: TRBJ2-1
CDR3: CASSQGGVYNEQFF
DNA: TGTGCCAGCAGCCAGGGGGGGGTCTACAATGAGCAGTTCTTC

D: TRBD1
V: TRBV2
size: -
J: TRBJ2-5
CDR3: CASTPGGWETQYF
DNA: TGTGCCAGCACCCCAGGGGGATGGGAGACCCAGTACTTC

D: -
V: TRBV12-3/TRBV12-4
size: once
J: TRBJ1-1
CDR3: CASSLARVVEAFF
DNA: TGTGCCAGCAGTTTAGCCAGGGTGGTTGAAGCTTTCTTT

D: -
V: TRBV7-9
size: -
J: TRBJ1-1
CDR3: CASSPWGRGGLEAFF
DNA: TGTGCCAGCAGCCCCTGGGGGAGGGGCGGCCTTGAAGCTTTCTTT

D: -
V: TRBV15
size: -
J: TRBJ2-7
CDR3: CATSRGQGGYEQYF
DNA: TGTGCCACCAGCAGAGGCCAGGGGGGATACGAGCAGTACTTC

D: TRBD2
V: TRBV19
size: -
J: TRBJ2-7
CDR3: CASGGVGSVEQYF
DNA: TGTGCCAGTGGGGGGGTCGGGTCGGTCGAGCAGTACTTC

D: TRBD2
V: TRBV29-1
size: -
J: TRBJ2-4
CDR3: CSVEARTSGTTRAKNIQYF
DNA: TGCAGCGTTGAAGCCCGGACTAGCGGGACTACCCGCGCCAAAAACATTCAGTACTTC

D: -
V: TRBV18
size: once
J: TRBJ2-7
CDR3: CASSPGHLYEQYF
DNA: TGTGCCAGCTCCCCGGGACATCTCTACGAGCAGTACTTC

D: -
V: TRBV28
size: -
J: TRBJ2-1
CDR3: CASSPRDWGRYNEQFF
DNA: TGTGCCAGCAGTCCGAGGGACTGGGGGAGATACAATGAGCAGTTCTTC

D: -
V: TRBV7-9
size: -
J: TRBJ2-1
CDR3: CASSLLGVSYNEQFF
DNA: TGTGCCAGCAGCTTACTCGGGGTTTCCTACAATGAGCAGTTCTTC

D: -
V: TRBV7-8
size: -
J: TRBJ1-2
CDR3: CASSLIGGHYGYTF
DNA: TGTGCCAGCAGCTTAATCGGGGGTCACTATGGCTACACCTTC

D: TRBD1
V: TRBV9
size: -
J: TRBJ1-1
CDR3: CASSIPPTGVTEAFF
DNA: TGTGCCAGCAGCATCCCACCAACAGGGGTCACTGAAGCTTTCTTT

D: -
V: TRBV2
size: once
J: TRBJ1-2
CDR3: CASSAGLGGYTF
DNA: TGTGCCAGCTCGGCAGGGCTGGGGGGCTACACCTTC

D: TRBD2
V: TRBV5-1
size: -
J: TRBJ2-7
CDR3: CASRQGLAGLYEQYF
DNA: TGCGCCAGCAGACAGGGACTAGCGGGGCTCTACGAGCAGTACTTC

D: -
V: TRBV3-1/TRBV3-2
size: -
J: TRBJ1-2
CDR3: CASSRGTGRGYTF
DNA: TGTGCCAGCAGCCGCGGGACGGGACGTGGCTACACCTTC

D: -
V: TRBV6-5
size: -
J: TRBJ1-3
CDR3: CASSYSVLSSGNTIYF
DNA: TGTGCCAGCAGTTACTCGGTTCTGAGCTCTGGAAACACCATATATTTT

D: -
V: TRBV24-1
size: -
J: TRBJ2-2
CDR3: CATSDSTTNTGELFF
DNA: TGTGCCACCAGTGATTCTACCACGAACACCGGGGAGCTGTTTTTT

D: -
V: TRBV11-3
size: -
J: TRBJ1-1
CDR3: CASSLGGRKNTEAFF
DNA: TGTGCCAGCAGCTTAGGGGGCAGGAAGAACACTGAAGCTTTCTTT

D: TRBD2
V: TRBV5-8
size: -
J: TRBJ2-3
CDR3: CASSIFFSGGRTDTQYF
DNA: TGTGCCAGCAGCATCTTCTTTAGCGGGGGCCGCACAGATACGCAGTATTTT

D: -
V: TRBV3-1/TRBV3-2
size: -
J: TRBJ1-2
CDR3: CASSPSGGGFDGYTF
DNA: TGTGCCAGCAGCCCCTCGGGGGGGGGCTTCGATGGCTACACCTTC

D: -
V: TRBV14
size: once
J: TRBJ1-6
CDR3: CASSQIPSGVSPLHF
DNA: TGTGCCAGCAGCCAAATCCCATCGGGGGTTTCACCCCTCCACTTT

D: TRBD2
V: TRBV7-7
size: once
J: TRBJ2-5
CDR3: CASSLRRVAGLETQYF
DNA: TGTGCCAGCAGCCTACGACGGGTAGCGGGGTTGGAGACCCAGTACTTC

D: -
V: TRBV11-2
size: -
J: TRBJ1-1
CDR3: CASRQIGRGAETEAFF
DNA: TGTGCCAGCAGGCAAATAGGTCGGGGGGCAGAGACTGAAGCTTTCTTT

D: -
V: TRBV6-5
size: -
J: TRBJ2-5
CDR3: CASSGTPQETQYF
DNA: TGTGCCAGCAGCGGGACTCCACAAGAGACCCAGTACTTC

D: TRBD1
V: TRBV6-5
size: -
J: TRBJ2-7
CDR3: CASRGDRGSYEQYF
DNA: TGTGCCAGCAGGGGAGACAGGGGATCCTACGAGCAGTACTTC

D: -
V: TRBV7-9
size: -
J: TRBJ1-2
CDR3: CASSLAGNYGYTF
DNA: TGTGCCAGCAGCTTAGCGGGCAACTATGGCTACACCTTC

D: TRBD2
V: TRBV7-2
size: -
J: TRBJ2-1
CDR3: CASSSSMGLASHNEQFF
DNA: TGTGCCAGCAGCTCTTCTATGGGACTAGCGTCTCACAATGAGCAGTTCTTC

D: -
V: TRBV30
size: -
J: TRBJ1-6
CDR3: CAWSGSSGYYNSPLHF
DNA: TGTGCCTGGAGTGGGAGTTCGGGTTACTATAATTCACCCCTCCACTTT

D: TRBD2
V: TRBV7-9
size: -
J: TRBJ2-1
CDR3: CASSSSGHWEGNEQFF
DNA: TGTGCCAGCAGCTCCTCCGGACACTGGGAGGGGAATGAGCAGTTCTTC

D: -
V: TRBV6-5
size: -
J: TRBJ1-6
CDR3: CASSYGSRVTNSPLHF
DNA: TGTGCCAGCAGTTACGGGTCGCGGGTTACTAATTCACCCCTCCACTTT

D: -
V: TRBV19
size: once
J: TRBJ2-3
CDR3: CASSRPQADTQYF
DNA: TGTGCCAGTAGTAGACCACAGGCAGATACGCAGTATTTT

D: -
V: TRBV7-9
size: -
J: TRBJ2-2
CDR3: CASSLMGEATGELFF
DNA: TGTGCCAGCAGCTTAATGGGGGAGGCCACCGGGGAGCTGTTTTTT

D: -
V: TRBV10-2
size: -
J: TRBJ1-2
CDR3: CASSVWVGRDGYTF
DNA: TGCGCCAGCAGTGTTTGGGTCGGCCGGGATGGCTACACCTTC

D: TRBD1
V: TRBV5-8
size: -
J: TRBJ2-5
CDR3: CASSLRGQGRETQYF
DNA: TGTGCCAGCAGCTTGAGGGGGCAGGGTCGAGAGACCCAGTACTTC

D: TRBD1
V: TRBV28
size: -
J: TRBJ2-7
CDR3: CASTSGQGKSFEQYF
DNA: TGTGCCAGCACCTCGGGACAGGGGAAATCCTTCGAGCAGTACTTC

D: -
V: TRBV28
size: -
J: TRBJ2-1
CDR3: CASSPHDGNEQFF
DNA: TGTGCCAGCAGTCCACACGACGGGAATGAGCAGTTCTTC

D: -
V: TRBV2
size: -
J: TRBJ1-1
CDR3: CASVFTSNTEAFF
DNA: TGTGCCAGCGTATTCACTTCTAACACTGAAGCTTTCTTT

D: TRBD1
V: TRBV6-1
size: -
J: TRBJ2-1
CDR3: CASSEQDRGQNEQFF
DNA: TGTGCCAGCAGTGAACAGGACAGGGGGCAGAATGAGCAGTTCTTC

D: TRBD1
V: TRBV19
size: -
J: TRBJ2-7
CDR3: CASSISWTGGYEQYF
DNA: TGTGCCAGTAGTATAAGTTGGACAGGGGGCTACGAGCAGTACTTC

D: -
V: TRBV30
size: -
J: TRBJ2-2
CDR3: CAWSVGGPDTGELFF
DNA: TGTGCCTGGAGTGTAGGGGGACCAGACACCGGGGAGCTGTTTTTT

D: -
V: TRBV6-5
size: -
J: TRBJ2-3
CDR3: CASNLARSTDTQYF
DNA: TGTGCCAGCAACCTAGCAAGAAGCACAGATACGCAGTATTTT

D: -
V: TRBV2
size: -
J: TRBJ1-3
CDR3: CASTSGQLSGNTIYF
DNA: TGTGCCAGCACCTCCGGTCAATTATCTGGAAACACCATATATTTT

D: -
V: TRBV10-3
size: -
J: TRBJ1-1
CDR3: CAIRAGANTEAFF
DNA: TGTGCCATCAGAGCTGGGGCGAACACTGAAGCTTTCTTT

D: -
V: TRBV5-1
size: -
J: TRBJ2-1
CDR3: CASSLIQVNEQFF
DNA: TGCGCCAGCAGCTTGATCCAGGTCAATGAGCAGTTCTTC

D: -
V: TRBV12-2
size: -
J: TRBJ2-1
CDR3: CASRLRPTGGRLGNEQFF
DNA: TGTGCAAGTCGCTTACGTCCGACAGGGGGCCGTTTAGGCAATGAGCAGTTCTTC

D: -
V: TRBV10-2
size: few
J: TRBJ1-2
CDR3: CASSEQNYGYTF
DNA: TGCGCCAGCAGTGAACAGAACTATGGCTACACCTTC

D: TRBD2
V: TRBV11-1
size: -
J: TRBJ2-1
CDR3: CASSLPGSGGTEQFF
DNA: TGTGCCAGCAGCTTGCCGGGTAGCGGGGGAACTGAGCAGTTCTTC

D: -
V: TRBV18
size: -
J: TRBJ2-3
CDR3: CASPPPGTDTQYF
DNA: TGTGCCAGCCCCCCCCCGGGCACAGATACGCAGTATTTT

D: TRBD2
V: TRBV5-8
size: -
J: TRBJ2-2
CDR3: CASSLGVASGRNTGELFF
DNA: TGTGCCAGCAGCTTGGGAGTTGCTAGCGGGAGGAACACCGGGGAGCTGTTTTTT

D: -
V: TRBV5-5
size: -
J: TRBJ1-3
CDR3: CASSAREVSRNTIYF
DNA: TGTGCCAGCAGTGCTCGGGAAGTTAGTAGAAACACCATATATTTT

D: TRBD1
V: TRBV2
size: -
J: TRBJ2-4
CDR3: CASSEGTGFYGTNIQYF
DNA: TGTGCCAGCAGTGAGGGGACAGGGTTTTATGGTACGAACATTCAGTACTTC